This passage covers 14 T cell receptor beta chains from one sample sequenced in a study of blood T cell repertoires in COVID-19. TCRdb's table, derived via immunoSEQ multiplex PCR, lists solely in-frame clones and lacks some. The repertoire includes about 260,000 clones, around 88% of them detected once, and 0.95% to 1.5% sits in the top ten. Sequencing was done on a sample of PBMCs or T cells enriched from blood (not recorded which). These receptors all come from a woman in her thirties or forties with acute COVID-19.

V is TRBV27 and J is TRBJ2-3; the match to TRBD2 covers 10 bases. There are 20 residues in the CDR3. V lost 0 bases to trimming and J lost 0 bases; unmatched junction nucleotides: 12. Germline loops: CDR1 MNHEY, CDR2 SMNVEV (reference sequence). CDR3 protein: CASSLSKRAGGPRSTDTQYF. The CDR3 bases are TGTGCCAGCAGTTTATCGAAGAGAGCGGGAGGGCCGAGGAGCACAGATACGCAGTATTTT.

CDR3 in amino acids: CAWRTPGQGPNYGYTF. CDR3 DNA: TGTGCCTGGAGGACGCCGGGACAGGGTCCTAACTATGGCTACACCTTC. The V gene is TRBV30, the J gene TRBJ1-2; 9 bases map to TRBD1. Germline CDR1 reads GTSNPN; CDR2 reads SVGIG (reference sequence). CDR3 length equals 16 residues. V shed 3 bases and J 0 bases; nucleotides not matched to a gene: 8.

The CDR3 sequence is CASSSGPDRAQFF. CDR3 coding DNA: TGTGCCAGCAGCTCGGGTCCGGACAGGGCGCAGTTCTTC. This chain uses TRBV11-3 with TRBJ2-1; TRBD1 matches at 8 bases. This CDR3 has 13 residues. Unmatched junction bases numbered 8, after V lost 4 bases and J lost 12 bases. Germline values: CDR1 SGHNT, CDR2 YENEEA.

The chain carries TRBV5-6 and TRBJ2-5, with a possible D match to TRBD1 (6 bases). The germline CDR1 and CDR2 sequences are SGHDT and YYEEEE. V dropped 2 bases and J dropped 1 base, with 15 bases sitting between them. The CDR3 is 16 residues long. CDR3 protein: CASSLVDRKPQETQYF. As DNA, the CDR3 is TGTGCCAGCAGCTTAGTCGACAGGAAGCCCCAAGAGACCCAGTACTTC.

The chain combines TRBV27 with TRBJ1-1; a weak D match, TRBD1 (6 bases). Germline CDR1 and CDR2: MNHEY and SMNVEV (reference sequence). The CDR3 totals 18 residues. Trimming removed 2 bases from V and 0 bases from J, with 19 bases in between. The CDR3 loop reads CASSLGKGVIGMNTEAFF. The CDR3 region has the DNA TGTGCCAGCAGTTTAGGGAAGGGGGTGATAGGCATGAACACTGAAGCTTTCTTT.

This clone occurred once. A read error may produce the germline difference seen at one junction end. The rearrangement links TRBV7-7 to TRBJ2-1, with a weak D call TRBD2 (7 bases). The CDR3 has 15 amino acids. Germline CDR1 and CDR2: SSHAT and FNYEAQ (reference sequence). This CDR3 reads CASSLGGQTYNEQFF. The DNA of the CDR3 is TGTGCTAGCAGCCTCGGGGGGCAAACCTACAATGAGCAGTTCTTC.

J is TRBJ2-3 and V is TRBV7-9; 7 positions match TRBD2. J was trimmed by 4 bases and V by 7 bases; bases with no gene match: 14. The germline V gene has CDR1 SEHNR and CDR2 FQNEAQ (reference sequence). The length of the CDR3 is 16 residues. CDR3 bases: TGTGCCAGCACTATAGCGGGCCTGGGAAGGGCAGATACGCAGTATTTT. As protein: CASTIAGLGRADTQYF.

The gene calls are TRBV7-3 and TRBJ2-1; the match to TRBD2 covers 13 bases. With V trimmed by 1 base and J by 7 bases, 19 bases remained unmatched. The CDR3 is made up of 21 amino acids. CDR1 is SGHTA, CDR2 FQGTGA, per germline. CDR3 region: CASSLKVLWVRTSGSVNEQFF. As DNA, the CDR3 is TGTGCCAGCAGCTTAAAGGTCTTATGGGTGAGGACTAGCGGGAGTGTAAATGAGCAGTTCTTC.

The J gene is TRBJ1-3, the V gene TRBV2; no clear D gene. The V and J ends lost 6 bases and 2 bases respectively, with 8 bases between them. Germline lookup yields CDR1 SNHLY and CDR2 FYNNEI. This CDR3 spans 13 amino acids. As DNA, the CDR3 is TGTGCCAGCAGGCCCTATGCTGGAAACACCATATATTTT. As protein: CASRPYAGNTIYF.

This clone was observed a handful of times. J is TRBJ2-1 and V is TRBV5-5; 8 nucleotides line up with TRBD1. The CDR3 contains 15 residues. The V and J ends lost 0 bases and 3 bases, in that order; junction bases with no gene match: 2. CDR1 and CDR2 (germline): SGHKS, YYEKEE (reference sequence). This CDR3 is CASSLGQGYYNEQFF. The CDR3 DNA reads TGTGCCAGCAGCTTGGGACAGGGGTACTACAATGAGCAGTTCTTC.

CDR3 in amino acids: CASSLGASGLYNEQFF. CDR3 nucleotide sequence: TGTGCCAGCAGCTTAGGGGCTAGCGGCTTATACAATGAGCAGTTCTTC. V usage is TRBV7-2 and J usage is TRBJ2-1; 7 bases are a match to TRBD2. The germline V gene has CDR1 SGHTA and CDR2 FQGNSA. This CDR3 spans 16 amino acids. J was trimmed by 4 bases and V by 1 base; bases with no gene match: 7.

Only one count was recorded for this clone. The rearrangement uses TRBV25-1 and TRBJ2-1; TRBD2 agrees at 12 bases. This CDR3 is built from 15 residues. Germline CDR1 is MGHDK and CDR2 is SYGVNS. V dropped 1 base and J dropped 9; count of bases not matched to a gene: 4. As DNA, the CDR3 is TGTGCCAGCAGTGAATTTTCTAGCGGGAGGGGTGAGCAGTTCTTC. It is translated as CASSEFSSGRGEQFF.

The CDR3 DNA reads TGTGCCAGCAGCTTGGGGACAGGGGGCACTCAGCCCCAGCATTTT. Its translation is CASSLGTGGTQPQHF. The chain recombines TRBV13 with TRBJ1-5, with 12 nucleotides matching TRBD1. After removal of 3 bases from V and 6 bases from J, the junction contained 3 bases not matched to a gene. Germline CDR1 and CDR2: PRHDT and FYEKMQ (reference sequence). This CDR3 is 15 amino acids long.

V gene TRBV7-8 combines with J gene TRBJ1-6; 7 bases are a match to TRBD1. This CDR3 region has 14 residues. Germline CDR1 and CDR2: SGHVS and FQNEAQ. The trim removed 6 bases at V and 7 bases at J, leaving 6 bases unmatched. CDR3 residues: CASSPGQQNSPLHF. The CDR3 nucleotides are TGTGCCAGCAGTCCGGGACAGCAAAATTCACCCCTCCACTTT.